One sample yielded the 9 T cell receptor beta chains listed below, sequenced in a study of brain T cells in children with intractable seizures. Assay: immunoSEQ multiplex PCR; the TCRdb copy retains only in-frame clones and omits some. The table has 60,000 to 65,000 clones, 95% to 96% seen once. The sequencing here drew on peripheral blood, taken at surgery. These TCRs come from a boy under two years old with focal cortical dysplasia and intractable seizures.

This clone was seen only once. At the DNA level, this CDR3 is encoded by other sequences in the same sample as well. The V gene is TRBV5-6, the J gene TRBJ2-1; D is perhaps TRBD2 (6 bases). Looked up from germline, CDR1 is SGHDT and CDR2 is YYEEEE. The CDR3 sequence is 14 residues long. The V and J ends lost 5 bases and 0 bases respectively, with 9 bases between them. As DNA, the CDR3 is TGTGCCAGCAGGGTGACTAGCTCCTACAATGAGCAGTTCTTC. Protein sequence: CASRVTSSYNEQFF. Supplemented by reference TRBV5-6 and TRBJ2-1, the full variable domain reads DAGVTQSPTHLIKTRGQQVTLRCSPKSGHDTVSWYQQALGQGPQFIFQYYEEEERQRGNFPDRFSGHQFPNYSSELNVNALLLGDSALYLCASRVTSSYNEQFFGPGTRLTVL.

The chain is built from TRBV3-1 (or the pseudogene TRBV3-2) and TRBJ1-6; the D is unclear. This CDR3 is 13 amino acids long. V was cut by 4 bases and J by 7 bases, with 8 bases left in between. Germline V gene data show CDR1 as LGHDT and CDR2 as YNNKEL (reference sequence). This CDR3 is CASSPYVNSPLHF. For the CDR3, the DNA is TGTGCCAGCAGCCCCTATGTGAATTCACCCCTCCACTTT.

The sample holds one count of this clone. The chain recombines TRBV27 with TRBJ1-1; D call uncertain. Germline assignment: CDR1 MNHEY and CDR2 SMNVEV (reference sequence). V lost 10 bases and J lost 2, with 11 bases in between. The CDR3 runs 12 residues. DNA of the CDR3: TGTGCCACTGCGAACCGAAACACTGAAGCTTTCTTT. It is translated as CATANRNTEAFF.

The rearrangement links TRBV10-2 to TRBJ2-7, with D possibly TRBD1 on 6 matching bases. The V gene's germline CDR1 is WSHSY and CDR2 SAAADI. This CDR3 spans 16 amino acids. Between the trimmed V and J ends, which lost 3 bases and 0 bases, there was a span of 15 bases. The CDR3 sequence: CASSETGTPHSYEQYF. CDR3 nucleotide sequence: TGCGCCAGCAGTGAAACCGGGACACCACACTCCTACGAGCAGTACTTC.

The genes are TRBV21-1 and TRBJ2-5; the D call in the table, TRBD1, was not verified against the DNA. TRBV21-1 is a recognized pseudogene. This CDR3 is built from 13 residues. The CDR3 sequence is CASSKSRGETQYF. The DNA of the CDR3 is TGTGCCAGCAGCAAATCTAGGGGGGAGACCCAGTACTTC.

The chain is built from TRBV4-3 and TRBJ2-3, with 12 bases identical to TRBD2. The CDR3 runs 16 residues. The trim removed 4 bases at V and 0 bases at J, leaving 2 bases unmatched. Per the germline V gene, CDR1 is LGHNA and CDR2 is YSLEER. CDR3 sequence: CASSRGLAGSTDTQYF. CDR3 nucleotides: TGCGCCAGCAGCCGTGGACTAGCGGGAAGCACAGATACGCAGTATTTT.

This clone was counted a single time. The rearrangement links TRBV7-2 to TRBJ2-1, with 11 nucleotides matching TRBD2. The CDR3 extends over 16 amino acids. Germline CDR1 reads SGHTA; CDR2 reads FQGNSA. J gave up 7 bases and V 7 bases, and 12 bases lay outside the gene matches. CDR3 sequence: CASNSLPGLAVNEQFF. CDR3 in DNA: TGTGCCAGCAACTCTCTCCCGGGACTAGCGGTTAATGAGCAGTTCTTC.

The gene calls are TRBV19 and TRBJ2-7; 10 bases are shared with TRBD1. The V gene end was trimmed by 9 bases and the J gene end by 2 bases; junction bases not matched to a gene: 13. The CDR3 is 16 amino acids. From germline, CDR1 is LNHDA and CDR2 SQIVND (reference sequence). The CDR3: CASSPSYGQGAYEQYF. As DNA, the CDR3 is TGTGCCAGCAGCCCGTCCTATGGACAGGGGGCCTACGAGCAGTACTTC.

This chain uses TRBV5-5 with TRBJ1-2, with D possibly being TRBD1 (6 bases). Germline assignment: CDR1 SGHKS and CDR2 YYEKEE (reference sequence). CDR3 length equals 15 residues. V was shortened by 4 bases and J by 5 bases, with 18 bases between the two germline ends. The CDR3 loop reads CASSLSGGREYGYTF. CDR3 in DNA: TGTGCCAGCAGCCTGAGCGGGGGGCGCGAGTATGGCTACACCTTC.